This TCR beta chain derives from a study of response to subunit inactivated influenza vaccine. Regarding the study as a whole: Authors suggested few new T cells are recruited by each seasonal influenza vaccination.

At least ten counts were recorded for this clonotype. Antigen: not known. TCRdb passed the RT-PCR reads through MiXCR, listing each CDR3 protein once. This sample yields fewer than 400,000 distinct CDR3 sequences, of which 20% to 25% are seen a single time; 9.5% to 13% belongs to the top ten. This clonotype was sampled from a man aged 45-69 years who received an inactivated influenza vaccine. The sequencing here drew on PBMCs from blood, taken approximately 20 months after vaccination.

CDR3 sequence reads: CAISEHWDSNNSPLHF. CDR3 bases: TGTGCCATCAGTGAACATTGGGACAGCAATAATTCACCCCTCCACTTT. The rearrangement links TRBV10-3 to TRBJ1-6, with 7 bases lining up with TRBD1. Germline values: CDR1 ENHRY, CDR2 SYGVKD. V dropped 3 bases and J dropped 5; count of bases not matched to a gene: 7. This CDR3 contains 16 residues.